This T cell receptor beta chain was identified in a study of cytomegalovirus exposure and HLA in healthy donors. Study results and limitations: TRBV6-2, TRBV6-3 and other indistinguishable V segments were excluded. Later, an analysis showed that TCR beta chains associated with HLA were more clonally expanded than others that were equally common. There were reportedly fewer N-insertions in an Asian-associated ancestry cluster than the approximately 630-donor mean, in a later analysis. In terms of immune exposure information, only CMV serostatus was available.

PCR used 60 Vbeta primers and 13 Jbeta primers. Generated by immunoSEQ multiplex PCR, the TCRdb table keeps only in-frame clones and is missing some. The sample totals approximately 100,000 clones. A word on this clone: Its cognate antigen is unknown.

The V end lost 4 bases, the J end lost 8 bases, and 18 bases lay between the germline ends. This CDR3 contains 15 residues. Germline V lookup: CDR1 SGHNT, CDR2 YYREEE (reference sequence). This chain joins TRBV5-4 and TRBJ1-4; maybe TRBD1 (5 bases). What was sequenced was PBMCs. The clonotype originates from a man in his fifties in good health and CMV-seronegative. The CDR3 reads CASSPQGRGLEKLFF. In DNA, the CDR3 is TGTGCCAGCAGCCCCCAGGGAAGGGGTCTGGAAAAACTGTTTTTT. Full variable domain (outside the CDR3, taken from reference TRBV5-4 and TRBJ1-4): ETGVTQSPTHLIKTRGQQVTLRCSSQSGHNTVSWYQQALGQGPQFIFQYYREEENGRGNFPPRFSGLQFPNYSSELNVNALELDDSALYLCASSPQGRGLEKLFFGSGTQLSVL.